This TCR beta chain is from a study of identical twins. Each cDNA held unique molecular identifiers, and template switching gave it a universal primer site. TCRdb itself ran the 5' RACE reads through MiXCR, one entry per CDR3 protein. The sample holds 420,000 or so distinct CDR3 sequences; approximately 17% are singletons and the top ten take around 10%. Study-wide results and caveats: In cord blood, abundant beta clonotypes had fewer insertions; memory showed no trend. Among out-of-frame alpha sequences shared by twins, low generation probability occurred in excess.

Details on this clonotype: Its antigen is unknown.

Only healthy Caucasians were included as donors. This receptor was taken from a man aged 50 or older in good health. The source material was naive T cells sorted from blood.

This CDR3 is CASSRRLGSTDTQYF. The CDR3 coding sequence is TGCGCCAGCAGCCGTCGACTAGGTAGCACAGATACGCAGTATTTT. The chain employs TRBV4-3 and TRBJ2-3; D is perhaps TRBD2 (6 bases). Trimming pared 4 bases from V and 0 bases from J, leaving 11 bases between. Germline values: CDR1 LGHNA, CDR2 YSLEER. The CDR3 sequence is 15 residues long.